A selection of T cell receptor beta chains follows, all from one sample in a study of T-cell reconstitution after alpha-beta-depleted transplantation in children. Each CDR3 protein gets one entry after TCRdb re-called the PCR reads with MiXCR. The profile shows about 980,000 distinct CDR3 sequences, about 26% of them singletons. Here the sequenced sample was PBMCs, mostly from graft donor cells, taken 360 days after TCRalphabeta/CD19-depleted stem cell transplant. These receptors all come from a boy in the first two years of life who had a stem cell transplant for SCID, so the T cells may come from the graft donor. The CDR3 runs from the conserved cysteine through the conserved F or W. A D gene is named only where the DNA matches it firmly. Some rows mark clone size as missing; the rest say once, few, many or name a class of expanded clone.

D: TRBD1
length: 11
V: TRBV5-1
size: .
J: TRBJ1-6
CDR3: CASSGTGPLHF
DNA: TGCGCCAGCAGCGGGACAGGTCCCCTCCACTTT

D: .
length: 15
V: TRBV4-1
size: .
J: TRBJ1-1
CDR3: CASSQGPGLNTEAFF
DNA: TGCGCCAGCAGCCAAGGCCCGGGTTTGAACACTGAAGCTTTCTTT

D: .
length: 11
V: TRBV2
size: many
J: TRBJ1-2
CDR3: CASSYNYGYTF
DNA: TGTGCCAGCAGTTACAACTATGGCTACACCTTC

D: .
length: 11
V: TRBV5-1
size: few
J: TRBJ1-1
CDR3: CASLLNPEAFF
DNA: TGCGCCAGCCTTCTCAATCCTGAAGCTTTCTTT

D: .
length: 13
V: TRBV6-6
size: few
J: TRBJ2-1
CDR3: CASRQGSRNEQFF
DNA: TGTGCCAGCAGACAGGGTTCTCGGAATGAGCAGTTCTTC

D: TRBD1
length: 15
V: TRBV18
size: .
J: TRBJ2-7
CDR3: CASSTTGTGPYEQYF
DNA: TGTGCCAGCTCAACCACCGGGACAGGGCCATACGAGCAGTACTTC

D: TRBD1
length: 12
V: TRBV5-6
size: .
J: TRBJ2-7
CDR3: CASSLKGQGVYF
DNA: TGTGCCAGCAGCCTAAAGGGACAGGGGGTATACTTC

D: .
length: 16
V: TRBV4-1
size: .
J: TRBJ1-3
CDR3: CASSQDSGAWGNTIYF
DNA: TGCGCCAGCAGCCAAGATTCCGGGGCTTGGGGAAACACCATATATTTT

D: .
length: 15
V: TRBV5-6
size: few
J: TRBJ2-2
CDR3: CASSLLGRNTGELFF
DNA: TGTGCCAGCAGCTTGCTCGGCAGGAACACCGGGGAGCTGTTTTTT

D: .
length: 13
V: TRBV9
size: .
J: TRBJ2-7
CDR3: CASSVSDSPEQYF
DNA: TGTGCCAGCAGCGTATCGGACAGTCCCGAGCAGTACTTC

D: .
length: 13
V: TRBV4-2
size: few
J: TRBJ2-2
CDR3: CASSYKGSGELFF
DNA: TGTGCCAGCAGCTACAAGGGGTCCGGGGAGCTGTTTTTT

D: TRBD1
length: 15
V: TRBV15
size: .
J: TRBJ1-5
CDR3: CATSGGQGWYQPQHF
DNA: TGTGCCACCAGCGGCGGACAGGGGTGGTATCAGCCCCAGCATTTT

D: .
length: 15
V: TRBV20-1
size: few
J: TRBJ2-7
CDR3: CSAGDPGTYIYEQYF
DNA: TGCAGTGCTGGAGACCCCGGGACCTATATTTACGAGCAGTACTTC

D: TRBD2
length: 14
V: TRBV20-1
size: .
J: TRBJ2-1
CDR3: CSAGIAGHYNEQFF
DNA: TGCAGTGCTGGAATAGCGGGGCACTACAATGAGCAGTTCTTC

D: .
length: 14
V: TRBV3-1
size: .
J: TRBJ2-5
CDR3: CASSLSVQDETQYF
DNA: TGTGCCAGCAGCCTATCCGTCCAGGATGAGACCCAGTACTTC

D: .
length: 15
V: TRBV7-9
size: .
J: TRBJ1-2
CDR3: CASSPGDGENYGYTF
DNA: TGTGCCAGCAGCCCGGGAGACGGAGAAAACTATGGCTACACCTTC

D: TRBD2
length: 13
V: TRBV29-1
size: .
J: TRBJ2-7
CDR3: CSVLSGRDYEQYF
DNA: TGCAGCGTTCTCTCCGGGAGGGACTACGAGCAGTACTTC

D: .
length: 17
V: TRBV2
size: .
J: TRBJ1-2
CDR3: CATDQISGQGLLWGYTF
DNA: TGTGCCACGGATCAAATCTCGGGGCAGGGACTACTATGGGGCTACACCTTC

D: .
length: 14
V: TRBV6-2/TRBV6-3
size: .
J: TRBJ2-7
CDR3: CASSYLAITYEQYF
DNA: TGTGCCAGCAGTTATTTGGCCATCACCTACGAGCAGTACTTC

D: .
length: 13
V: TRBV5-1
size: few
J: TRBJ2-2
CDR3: CASSPFLTGELFF
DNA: TGCGCCAGCAGCCCATTTCTGACCGGGGAGCTGTTTTTT

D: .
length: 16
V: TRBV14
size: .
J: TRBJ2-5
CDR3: CASSTRTLEVGETQYF
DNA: TGTGCCAGCAGCACCCGCACCTTGGAAGTGGGAGAGACCCAGTACTTC

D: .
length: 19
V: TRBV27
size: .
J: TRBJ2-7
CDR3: CASRGPSFSKSTFFYEQYF
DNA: TGTGCCAGCAGGGGCCCGAGTTTCTCCAAGTCGACATTCTTCTACGAGCAGTACTTC

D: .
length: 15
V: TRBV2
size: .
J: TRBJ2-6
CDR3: CASSAGRSGANVLTF
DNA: TGTGCCAGCAGTGCCGGACGCTCTGGGGCCAACGTCCTGACTTTC

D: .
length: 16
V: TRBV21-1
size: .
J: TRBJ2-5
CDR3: CASSNLPDSIWETQYF
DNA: TGTGCCAGCAGCAATCTTCCGGACAGCATTTGGGAGACCCAGTACTTC

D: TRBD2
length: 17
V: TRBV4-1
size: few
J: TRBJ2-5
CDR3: CASSQDRLAGAQETQYF
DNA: TGCGCCAGCAGCCAAGATCGGCTAGCGGGGGCCCAAGAGACCCAGTACTTC

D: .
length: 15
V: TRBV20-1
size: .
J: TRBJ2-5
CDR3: CSARDSRWPQETQYF
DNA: TGCAGTGCTAGAGACTCGAGGTGGCCCCAAGAGACCCAGTACTTC

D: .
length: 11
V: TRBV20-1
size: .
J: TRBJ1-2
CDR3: CSASRSLGYTF
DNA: TGCAGTGCCAGCAGGTCTCTCGGCTACACCTTC

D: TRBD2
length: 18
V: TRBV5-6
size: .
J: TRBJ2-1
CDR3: CASSPGGAGLPLYNEQFF
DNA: TGTGCCAGTTCTCCCGGCGGAGCGGGACTTCCACTCTACAATGAGCAGTTCTTC

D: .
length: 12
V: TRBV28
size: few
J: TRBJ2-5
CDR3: CASSSQKETQYF
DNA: TGTGCCAGCAGTTCCCAGAAAGAGACCCAGTACTTC

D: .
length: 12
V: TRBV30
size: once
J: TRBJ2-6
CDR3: CAWGTGANVLTF
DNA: TGTGCCTGGGGGACAGGGGCCAACGTCCTGACTTTC

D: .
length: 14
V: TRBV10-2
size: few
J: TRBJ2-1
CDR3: CASSESKGGNEQFF
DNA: TGCGCCAGCAGTGAGTCAAAAGGGGGGAATGAGCAGTTCTTC